The T cell receptor beta chain under discussion was sequenced for a study of PD-L1 blockade in urothelial cancer. Across the study: Most patients, twenty-five of 29, were males with bladder-origin cancer.

Overall study findings and caveats: Larger 3-week expansion of tumor-associated blood clones was seen in durable-benefit patients. Pretreatment TCR clonality in blood, when below the median, was predictive of better survival.

Germline V gene lookup returns CDR1 LNHDA and CDR2 SQIVND (reference sequence). Trimming cost V 5 bases and J 8 bases; bases outside gene matches: 6. The CDR3 is 12 residues long. As to time point: pretreatment peripheral blood. The diagnosis in patients was locally advanced or metastatic urothelial carcinoma. The method was immunoSEQ multiplex PCR; TCRdb's version includes in-frame clones alone and lacks a portion of them. The data show approximately 41,000 clones, around four fifths seen once. Concerning this clone: Its specificity is not known.

This TCR came from an elderly man with urothelial cancer. Sequenced here: PBMCs, sampled around atezolizumab (anti-PD-L1) treatment. The genes are TRBV19 and TRBJ2-7; 7 nucleotides align to TRBD2. The CDR3 protein is CASSSQREKQYF. The CDR3 nucleotides are TGTGCCAGTAGTTCCCAGCGGGAAAAGCAGTACTTC.